The 24 T cell receptor beta chains in this list originate from one sample, sequenced in a study of blood T cells in healthy people across ages (dated by TCRdb to between 2014 and 2016). The library was built by means of 5' RACE. Sequencing instrument: Illumina HiSeq 2500. A second roughly 7 to 12 cycle PCR used a sample-barcoded 5' primer and a J-beta primer mix. TCRdb cleaned the public reads at Q25 with fastp, built clones with MiXCR and kept in-frame beta chains. Duplicate CDR3 protein sequences are folded into a single record with the most common DNA and genes. In all, the sample holds 1.5 million to 2 million distinct CDR3 sequences, and 49% of those were seen once. The top ten clonotypes cover approximately 2% of the sample. Sequenced input: blood. These receptors all come from a middle-aged woman in good health.

V usage is TRBV27 and J usage is TRBJ2-5; D might be TRBD2 (6 bases). The J call may be incorrect, as the DNA end agrees better with TRBJ2-7. The germline CDR1 and CDR2 sequences are MNHEY and SMNVEV (reference sequence). CDR3 size: 14 residues. CDR3 residues: CASSFYQGGYEQYF. The CDR3 region has the DNA TGTGCCAGCAGTTTCTACCAGGGAGGTTACGAGCAGTACTTC.

The chain employs TRBV6-2 or TRBV6-3 and TRBJ1-3; D not certain. Germline lookup yields CDR1 MNHEY and CDR2 SVGEGT. V was pared by 3 bases and J by 2 bases, with 5 bases between. The CDR3 covers 13 residues. The CDR3 DNA is TGTGCCAGCAGTTATTCCCCTGGAAACACCATATATTTT. This codes for CASSYSPGNTIYF.

This clonotype was seen only a few times. This chain connects TRBV10-3 to TRBJ2-5; the D is unclear. This CDR3 is built from 15 residues. V was trimmed by 2 bases and J by 5 bases, leaving 15 bases between them. Germline CDR1 ENHRY, CDR2 SYGVKD. The CDR3 region has the DNA TGTGCCATCAGTGAGGCGGACCGGGCGGCGGAGACCCAGTACTTC. It yields the protein CAISEADRAAETQYF.

The genes are TRBV7-2 and TRBJ1-2, with TRBD1 matching 7 bases. Trimming cost V 3 bases and J 0 bases; bases outside gene matches: 7. The CDR3 extends over 16 amino acids. The germline gives CDR1 SGHTA, CDR2 FQGNSA. DNA for the CDR3: TGTGCCAGCAGCTTCCACGCGACAGGGTCTAACTATGGCTACACCTTC. It specifies CASSFHATGSNYGYTF.

J is TRBJ2-4 and V is TRBV20-1; D may be TRBD1 or TRBD2 (5 bases each). V lost 4 bases and J 13 bases, leaving 17 bases between the germline ends. CDR1 DFQATT and CDR2 SNEGSKA come from the germline V gene (reference sequence). CDR3 length: 12 residues. CDR3 protein: CSATRGPLEQYF. CDR3 nucleotide sequence: TGCAGTGCTACCCGGGGACCGCTAGAGCAGTACTTC.

On this clonotype itself: A much more abundant neighbour one base away suggests this may be a read error. As the CDR3 is not closed by the conserved phenylalanine or tryptophan, this likely results from a read error. CDR3 sequence reads: CASSRTSPGSSTDTQYL. The CDR3 region has the DNA TGTGCCAGCAGCCGGACTAGCCCTGGATCTAGCACAGATACGCAGTATTTA. This chain links TRBV7-2 with TRBJ2-3, with 8 bases identical to TRBD2. The CDR3 runs to 17 residues. V shed 5 bases and J 0 bases; nucleotides not matched to a gene: 10. The germline V gene has CDR1 SGHTA and CDR2 FQGNSA.

A few counts support this clonotype. The gene calls are TRBV27 and TRBJ1-6; D is uncertain. Trimming cost V 7 bases and J 9 bases, with 13 bases left between them. Germline values: CDR1 MNHEY, CDR2 SMNVEV (reference sequence). The CDR3 length is 13 residues. This CDR3 reads CASTLGWSSPLHF. CDR3 DNA sequence: TGTGCCAGCACCCTTGGGTGGTCTTCACCCCTCCACTTT.

The V call is TRBV20-1, the J call TRBJ2-4, with TRBD2 matching over 10 bases. The assigned J gene may be wrong: the sequence end matches TRBJ2-5 better. This CDR3 region has 14 residues. From germline, CDR1 is DFQATT and CDR2 SNEGSKA (reference sequence). This chain's CDR3 is CSEIAGGFQETQYF. In nucleotides, the CDR3 is TGCAGTGAGATAGCGGGGGGTTTCCAAGAGACCCAGTACTTC.

The J gene is TRBJ1-5, the V gene TRBV7-4; D is uncertain. The CDR3 has 16 residues. Germline CDR1 SGHVT, CDR2 SQSDAQ. V was clipped by 1 base and J by 7 bases, with 17 bases between them. CDR3 amino acids: CASSLGMTMREQPQHF. The CDR3 coding sequence is TGTGCCAGCAGCTTAGGTATGACAATGAGGGAACAGCCCCAGCATTTT.

This clonotype has just a few counts. The genes are TRBV15 and TRBJ1-6, with D possibly being TRBD1 (5 bases). Trimming cost V 0 bases and J 10 bases, with 10 bases left between them. The CDR3 sequence is 14 residues long. Germline V gene sequence: CDR1 LNHNV, CDR2 YYDKDF (reference sequence). CDR3 region: CATSRDRAGSPLHF. The CDR3 nucleotides are TGTGCCACCAGCAGAGACAGGGCGGGATCACCCCTCCACTTT.

The V call is TRBV7-8, the J call TRBJ2-1; 7 nucleotides align to TRBD1. The assigned J gene may be wrong: the sequence end matches TRBJ2-7 better. The CDR3 consists of 15 residues. Germline V gene sequence: CDR1 SGHVS, CDR2 FQNEAQ. The CDR3 reads CASSLTGTARNEQYF. For the CDR3, the DNA is TGTGCCAGCAGCCTAACCGGGACAGCGAGGAATGAGCAGTACTTC.

The gene calls are TRBV28 and TRBJ2-2; D unclear. This CDR3 has 14 residues. V dropped 1 base and J dropped 5 bases, with 8 bases sitting between them. Germline V gene sequence: CDR1 MDHEN, CDR2 SYDVKM. The CDR3 here is CASSLFDSTGELFF. CDR3 in DNA: TGTGCCAGCAGTTTATTCGACTCTACCGGGGAGCTGTTTTTT.

The chain employs TRBV2 and TRBJ2-3, with D uncertain. V dropped 7 bases and J dropped 3 bases, with 8 bases sitting between them. The CDR3 runs 12 residues. The germline V gene has CDR1 SNHLY and CDR2 FYNNEI. The CDR3 protein is CASTQQTDTQYF. The CDR3 DNA is TGTGCCAGCACACAGCAAACAGATACGCAGTATTTT.

The V call is TRBV15, the J call TRBJ2-5, with TRBD2 identical over 8 bases. The CDR3 totals 14 residues. The germline gives CDR1 LNHNV, CDR2 YYDKDF (reference sequence). Trimming cost V 8 bases and J 2 bases; bases outside gene matches: 7. DNA of the CDR3: TGTGCCACCGAGGGCGGGGGGCCTCAAGAGACCCAGTACTTC. Translating gives CATEGGGPQETQYF.

The chain couples TRBV25-1 to TRBJ2-2, with TRBD1 matching over 8 bases. The CDR3 consists of 14 residues. Trimming removed 3 bases from V and 7 bases from J; junction bases left unmatched: 4. CDR1 is MGHDK, CDR2 SYGVNS, per germline. The DNA for the CDR3 is TGTGCCAGCAGTGACCCGACAGGGGTCGGGGAGCTGTTTTTT. Translation: CASSDPTGVGELFF.

This chain joins TRBV7-9 and TRBJ1-2; D is possibly TRBD1 (5 bases). V lost 2 bases, J lost 4 bases, and 17 bases lay in between. This CDR3 has 16 residues. Looked up from germline, CDR1 is SEHNR and CDR2 is FQNEAQ (reference sequence). CDR3 loop: CASSLKRQGESYGYTF. The CDR3 nucleotides are TGTGCCAGCAGCTTAAAACGGCAGGGAGAAAGCTATGGCTACACCTTC.

V and J are TRBV6-6 and TRBJ2-1, with a weak D call TRBD2 (6 bases). CDR3 length: 14 residues. Per germline, CDR1 MNHNY and CDR2 SVGAGI (reference sequence). CDR3 coding DNA: TGTGCAGTTGCCGGGGGAGCGAACTACAATGAGCAGTTCTTC. As protein: CAVAGGANYNEQFF.

The chain is built from TRBV20-1 and TRBJ2-4; perhaps D is TRBD1 or TRBD2 (5 bases each). The J call may be faulty, since TRBJ2-7 better matches the DNA end. Germline assignment: CDR1 DFQATT and CDR2 SNEGSKA (reference sequence). The CDR3 covers 14 residues. The CDR3 reads CSARDPEGIDEQYF. CDR3 sequence (DNA): TGCAGTGCTAGAGACCCTGAGGGGATCGACGAGCAGTACTTC.

The chain links TRBV4-1 to TRBJ2-5, with 11 bases that match TRBD1. This CDR3 contains 16 residues. Germline trimming cut 0 bases from V and 6 bases from J; bases unmatched to any gene: 6. Looked up from germline, CDR1 is MGHRA and CDR2 is YSYEKL. CDR3 loop: CASSQERTGGLKTQYF. In nucleotides, the CDR3 is TGCGCCAGCAGCCAAGAGAGGACAGGGGGCTTGAAGACCCAGTACTTC.

This clonotype showed up many times. The genes are TRBV6-2 or TRBV6-3 and TRBJ2-7; D gene ambiguous. The CDR3 loop spans 13 amino acids. CDR1 is MNHEY and CDR2 is SVGEGT in the germline V gene. V was cut by 2 bases and J by 1 base, with 6 bases left in between. CDR3 residues: CASSYGLSYEQYF. CDR3 nucleotide sequence: TGTGCCAGCAGTTACGGGTTATCCTACGAGCAGTACTTC.

The chain combines TRBV24-1 with TRBJ2-1, with TRBD2 identical over 11 bases. CDR1 is KGHDR and CDR2 is SFDVKD in the germline V gene. The V and J ends lost 1 base and 5 bases, in that order; junction bases with no gene match: 3. The CDR3 has 16 amino acids. CDR3 coding DNA: TGTGCCACCAGTGATTTTACTAGCGGGGGAAACAATGAGCAGTTCTTC. As protein: CATSDFTSGGNNEQFF.

This clonotype was seen only once. The chain couples TRBV7-2 to TRBJ1-2; a possible D gene is TRBD1 (5 bases). The V and J ends lost 3 bases and 7 bases respectively, with 15 bases between them. The CDR3 runs to 14 residues. The germline V gene has CDR1 SGHTA and CDR2 FQGNSA. CDR3 protein: CASSFGRGDRGYTF. The CDR3 DNA reads TGTGCCAGCAGCTTTGGGAGGGGCGACCGTGGCTACACCTTC.

This clonotype was counted only a few times. The rearrangement joins TRBV7-9 to TRBJ2-3; no reliable D call. The germline V gene has CDR1 SEHNR and CDR2 FQNEAQ (reference sequence). This CDR3 is built from 12 residues. With 7 bases removed from V and 0 bases from J, the gap between germline ends came to 5 bases. CDR3 protein: CASKSSTDTQYF. CDR3 DNA: TGTGCCAGCAAGAGCAGCACAGATACGCAGTATTTT.

This clonotype was observed a handful of times. The chain joins TRBV29-1 to TRBJ2-3; D unresolved. The V end was cut by 8 bases, the J end by 3 bases, with 6 bases between. This CDR3 is built from 10 residues. Germline assignment: CDR1 SQVTM and CDR2 ANQGSEA. As DNA, the CDR3 is TGCAGCACTCTGACAGATACGCAGTATTTT. Protein: CSTLTDTQYF.